These T cell receptor beta chains were read from a single sample in a study of human T cells and chemical hapten exposure. In TCRdb, the RACE reads were re-called with MiXCR into one record per CDR3 protein. The sample includes roughly 39,000 distinct CDR3 sequences, roughly 13% of them seen just once. Material: whole blood, obtained in connection with sensitization to the hapten diphenylcyclopropenone (DPC). Receptor source: a woman aged 40 to 55 with alopecia areata. Some clones in this sample may be carry-over from other donors' samples. Both conserved end residues are part of each CDR3. D genes are given only for firm matches. Some rows mark clone size as missing; the rest say once, few, many or name a class of expanded clone.

clone_size j_call v_call d_call cdr3_nt cdr3_aa
few TRBJ2-2 TRBV4-1 TRBD1 TGCGCCAGCAGCCCCATCGACAGGGGGCCCGGGGAGCTGTTTTTT CASSPIDRGPGELFF
. TRBJ1-1 TRBV29-1 . TGCAGCGCTGAAGGGGGGATCACTGAAGCTTTCTTT CSAEGGITEAFF
. TRBJ2-7 TRBV6-5 TRBD2 TGTGCCAGCAGTGTCCCCGGGACTAGCGGGAATCAGCAGTACTTC CASSVPGTSGNQQYF
many TRBJ1-1 TRBV18 . TGTGCCAGCTCACCCCTCGAAACAGGGCAGAACACTGAAGCTTTCTTT CASSPLETGQNTEAFF
. TRBJ2-1 TRBV5-5 TRBD2 TGTGCCAGCAGCCTTAGCGGGTCCAGCTCCTACAATGAGCAGTTCTTC CASSLSGSSSYNEQFF
. TRBJ1-1 TRBV20-1 TRBD1 TGCAGTGCTAGAGCACCGGGACAGGTCTTTGAAGCTTTCTTT CSARAPGQVFEAFF
many TRBJ2-5 TRBV10-3 TRBD2 TGTGCCATCAGTGAGGGACTAGGACAAGAGACCCAGTACTTC CAISEGLGQETQYF
few TRBJ2-7 TRBV29-1 TRBD1 TGCAGCGTTGAGGGGACAGTTACCTACGAGCAGTACTTC CSVEGTVTYEQYF
once TRBJ2-2 TRBV6-1 TRBD2 TGTGCCAGCACTCCCGGACTAGCGGGAGAAGGCGGGGAGCTGTTTTTT CASTPGLAGEGGELFF
many TRBJ1-2 TRBV6-2/TRBV6-3 TRBD1 TGTGCCAGCAGCCGACAGGGAGATGGCTACACCTTC CASSRQGDGYTF